The 14 T cell receptor beta chains given below trace back to one sample, sequenced in a study of blood T cells in healthy people across ages. A J-beta primer mix and a sample-barcoded 5' primer were used in a second PCR of roughly 7 to 12 cycles. Each CDR3 protein gets one entry after TCRdb re-called the 5' RACE reads with MiXCR. The table shows about 1.6 million distinct CDR3 sequences, with about 35% occurring only once. The sequenced sample consisted of blood. These receptor sequences come from a woman aged 25 to 39 in good health.

For this clonotype: A read error may account for a junction end that differs from germline. This chain connects TRBV5-1 to TRBJ2-1, with a tentative D call TRBD1 (6 bases). Germline CDR1 reads SGHRS; CDR2 reads YFSETQ. This CDR3 is built from 14 residues. As DNA, the CDR3 is TGCGCCAGCAGCCCTGGACAGACTTACATTGAGCAGTTCTTC. Its translation is CASSPGQTYIEQFF.

This rearrangement joins TRBV27 to TRBJ1-5; D remains ambiguous. The CDR3 has 15 amino acids. V was cut by 3 bases and J by 3 bases, with 12 bases left in between. Per the germline V gene, CDR1 is MNHEY and CDR2 is SMNVEV (reference sequence). The CDR3 reads CASSFTRNLNQPQHF. The DNA for the CDR3 is TGTGCCAGCAGTTTCACCAGGAACCTCAATCAGCCCCAGCATTTT.

The V call is TRBV6-1, the J call TRBJ2-3; TRBD1 or TRBD2 may be the D gene (6 bases each). V was trimmed by 3 bases and J by 6 bases, leaving 19 bases between them. In germline, CDR1 is MNHNS, CDR2 SASEGT. This CDR3 contains 16 residues. CDR3 sequence (DNA): TGTGCCAGCAGTGACGTTGAGGGGGGCTATCGGGATACGCAGTATTTT. Translating it yields CASSDVEGGYRDTQYF.

J is TRBJ2-5 and V is TRBV29-1; D is undetermined. Germline CDR1 is SQVTM and CDR2 is ANQGSEA. V lost 5 bases and J lost 1, with 8 bases in between. This CDR3 is 12 amino acids long. CDR3 DNA sequence: TGCAGCGTTTTGGGCAGCCAAGAGACCCAGTACTTC. It specifies CSVLGSQETQYF.

This clonotype was seen many times. The chain is built from TRBV5-1 and TRBJ2-1; TRBD1 or TRBD2 may be the D gene (5 bases each). With 0 bases removed from V and 9 bases from J, the gap between germline ends came to 16 bases. The CDR3 length is 15 residues. Germline assignment: CDR1 SGHRS and CDR2 YFSETQ. As DNA, the CDR3 is TGCGCCAGCAGCTTGGCCGGGGCCCTATTGTCTGAGCAGTTCTTC. Its translation: CASSLAGALLSEQFF. Variable domain in full (rest from reference TRBV5-1 and TRBJ2-1): KAGVTQTPRYLIKTRGQQVTLSCSPISGHRSVSWYQQTPGQGLQFLFEYFSETQRNKGNFPGRFSGRQFSNSRSEMNVSTLELGDSALYLCASSLAGALLSEQFFGPGTRLTVL.

The J gene is TRBJ2-1, the V gene TRBV20-1; D not resolved. V lost 3 bases and J 13 bases, leaving 13 bases between the germline ends. Germline loops: CDR1 DFQATT, CDR2 SNEGSKA (reference sequence). The CDR3 has 11 amino acids. In nucleotides, the CDR3 is TGCAGTGCTAGGCTGTCTGAGACCCAGTTCTTC. Its protein product is CSARLSETQFF.

This clonotype appeared a single time. The chain employs TRBV28 and TRBJ1-2; D unresolved. The V and J ends lost 1 base and 6 bases respectively, with 12 bases between them. CDR1 is MDHEN, CDR2 SYDVKM, per germline. The CDR3 spans 14 residues. Here the CDR3 DNA reads TGTGCCAGCAGTTTATCGGAAGGGCGGGATGGCTACACCTTC. Protein sequence: CASSLSEGRDGYTF.

This clonotype was seen more than once but under ten times. The chain carries TRBV20-1 and TRBJ2-5; 8 bases align to TRBD2. Germline V gene lookup returns CDR1 DFQATT and CDR2 SNEGSKA (reference sequence). V was pared by 1 base and J by 4 bases, with 11 bases of the junction left unmatched. The CDR3 has 16 residues. In DNA, the CDR3 is TGCAGTGCTAGAGTCCGGGGGGGGCCAGCTAGAGAGACCCAGTACTTC. Its protein is CSARVRGGPARETQYF.

As for this clonotype: A much larger clone differs from this one at a single base, so this may be a read error. The chain uses TRBV29-1 and TRBJ2-1, with TRBD2 identical over 7 bases. Germline loops: CDR1 SQVTM, CDR2 ANQGSEA. The CDR3 length is 15 residues. CDR3 coding DNA: TGCTGCGTTCTTTTACTAGCGAGACTCTCCTATGAGCAGTTCTTC. This sequence encodes CCVLLLARLSYEQFF.

This sequence joins TRBV9 and TRBJ2-3; possible D gene TRBD2, 6 bases. Per the germline V gene, CDR1 is SGDLS and CDR2 is YYNGEE. The CDR3 consists of 16 residues. Trimming shortened V by 2 bases and J by 5 bases, and 18 bases separated the two germline ends. The CDR3 nucleotides are TGTGCCAGCAGCGTCGTCGGGACTCCTGGTGTAGATACGCAGTATTTT. Amino acids: CASSVVGTPGVDTQYF. The full variable domain, rest sourced from reference TRBV9 and TRBJ2-3, is DSGVTQTPKHLITATGQRVTLRCSPRSGDLSVYWYQQSLDQGLQFLIQYYNGEERAKGNILERFSAQQFPDLHSELNLSSLELGDSALYFCASSVVGTPGVDTQYFGPGTRLTVL.

This clonotype was seen more than once but under ten times. The V call is TRBV5-1, the J call TRBJ2-3; 11 nucleotides line up with TRBD2. V shed 7 bases, J shed 6 bases, and the junction held 10 bases outside the gene matches. Germline V lookup: CDR1 SGHRS, CDR2 YFSETQ. The CDR3 runs 15 residues. Written as DNA, the CDR3 is TGCGCCAGCGCCGGGGGACTAGCGGCCAGCGATACGCAGTATTTT. This translates into CASAGGLAASDTQYF.

The chain is built from TRBV30 and TRBJ2-3; 8 bases line up with TRBD1. The CDR3 spans 12 residues. Germline V gene data show CDR1 as GTSNPN and CDR2 as SVGIG (reference sequence). CDR3: CAQQGDADTQYF. CDR3 in DNA: TGTGCGCAACAGGGGGACGCGGATACGCAGTATTTT.

This clonotype was counted between two and nine times. The rearrangement links TRBV10-1 to TRBJ2-7, with D perhaps TRBD1 (6 bases). V shed 0 bases and J shed 2 bases, with 11 bases lying between them. CDR3 length: 15 amino acids. The germline V gene encodes CDR1 WNHNN and CDR2 SYGVQD (reference sequence). The CDR3 DNA follows: TGCGCCAGCAGTGAGTCGGTACAGGGAACCTACGAGCAGTACTTC. Amino acid sequence: CASSESVQGTYEQYF.

This clonotype was recorded a few times. The chain uses TRBV25-1 and TRBJ1-2; unclear D gene. Germline assignment: CDR1 MGHDK and CDR2 SYGVNS. The CDR3 has 12 amino acids. The V end lost 6 bases, the J end lost 11 bases, and 16 bases lay between the germline ends. The CDR3 DNA reads as TGTGCCAGCAGAGAGGGCCAGCGGGCTTACACCTTC. Translated: CASREGQRAYTF.